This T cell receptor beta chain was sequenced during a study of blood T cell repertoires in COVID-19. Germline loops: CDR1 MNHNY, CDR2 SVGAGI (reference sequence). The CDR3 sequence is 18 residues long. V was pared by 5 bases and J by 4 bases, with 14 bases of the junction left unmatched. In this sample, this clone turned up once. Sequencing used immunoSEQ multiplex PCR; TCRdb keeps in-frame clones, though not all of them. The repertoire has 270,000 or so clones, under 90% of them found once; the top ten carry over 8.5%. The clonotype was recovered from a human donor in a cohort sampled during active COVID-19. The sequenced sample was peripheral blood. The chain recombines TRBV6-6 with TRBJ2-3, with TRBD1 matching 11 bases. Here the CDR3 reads CASSPIPPGTGGSDTQYF. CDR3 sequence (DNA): TGTGCCAGCAGTCCTATTCCCCCCGGGACAGGGGGATCAGATACGCAGTATTTT.